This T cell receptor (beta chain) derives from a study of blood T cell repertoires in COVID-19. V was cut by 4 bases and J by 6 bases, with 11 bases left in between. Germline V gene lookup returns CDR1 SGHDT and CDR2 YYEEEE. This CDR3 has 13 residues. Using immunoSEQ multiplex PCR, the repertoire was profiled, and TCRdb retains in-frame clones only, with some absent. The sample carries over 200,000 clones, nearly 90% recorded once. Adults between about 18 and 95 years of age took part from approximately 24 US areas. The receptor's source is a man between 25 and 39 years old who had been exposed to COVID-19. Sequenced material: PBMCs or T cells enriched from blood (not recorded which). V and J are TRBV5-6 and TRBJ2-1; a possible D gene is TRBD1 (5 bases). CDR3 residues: CASSPTVLNEQFF. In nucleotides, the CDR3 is TGTGCCAGCAGCCCGACAGTACTCAATGAGCAGTTCTTC.